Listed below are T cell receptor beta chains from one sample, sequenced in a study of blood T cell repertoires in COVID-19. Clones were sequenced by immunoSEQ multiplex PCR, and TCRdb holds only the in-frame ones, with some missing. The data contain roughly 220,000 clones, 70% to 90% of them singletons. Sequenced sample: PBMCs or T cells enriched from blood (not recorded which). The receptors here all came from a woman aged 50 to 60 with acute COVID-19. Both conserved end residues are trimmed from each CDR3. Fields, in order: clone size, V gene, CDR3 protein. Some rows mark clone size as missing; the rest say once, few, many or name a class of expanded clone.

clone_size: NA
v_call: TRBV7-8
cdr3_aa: ASSLAPGVGRGNTIY

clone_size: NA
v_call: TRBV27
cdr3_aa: ASSLSAGHRTKDEKLF

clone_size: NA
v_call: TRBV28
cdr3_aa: ASSLFSLSIESSGNTIY

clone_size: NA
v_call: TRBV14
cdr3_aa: ASSRQGVGELF

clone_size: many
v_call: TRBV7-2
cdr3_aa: ASSLGLGLNQPQH

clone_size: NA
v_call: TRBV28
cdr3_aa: ASSFWGGGDEKLF

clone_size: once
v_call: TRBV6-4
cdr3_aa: ASGDRGKHTIY

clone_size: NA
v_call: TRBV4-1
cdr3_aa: ASSQDPAGGPHEQY

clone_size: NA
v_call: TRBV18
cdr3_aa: ASSPGQGGELF

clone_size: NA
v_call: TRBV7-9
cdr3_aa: ASSSTTAGNQPQH

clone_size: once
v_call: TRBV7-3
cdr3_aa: ASSPGIAGDEQY

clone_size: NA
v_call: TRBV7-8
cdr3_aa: ASSFATGLEKLF

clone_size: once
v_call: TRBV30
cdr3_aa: AWRSGLWYQETQY

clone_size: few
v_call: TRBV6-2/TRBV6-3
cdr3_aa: ASRPSGRSGELF

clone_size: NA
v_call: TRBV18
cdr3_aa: ASSTDRAGTGELF

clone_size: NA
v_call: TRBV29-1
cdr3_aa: SASGQAQYEQY

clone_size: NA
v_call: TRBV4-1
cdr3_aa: ASSQDFQGTDTQY

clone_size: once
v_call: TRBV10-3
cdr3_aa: AISDRGETEAF

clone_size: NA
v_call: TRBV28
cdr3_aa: ASSLPAGGLGDTQY

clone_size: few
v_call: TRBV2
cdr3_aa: ASNRQAGKPYEQY

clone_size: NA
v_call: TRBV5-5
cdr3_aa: ASSFGGGSGVYGYT

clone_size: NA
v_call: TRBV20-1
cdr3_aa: SARDRPEAF

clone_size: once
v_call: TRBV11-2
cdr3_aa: ASSLSGQGRFYNEQF

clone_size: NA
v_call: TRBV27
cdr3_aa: ASTPTGAPGTQY

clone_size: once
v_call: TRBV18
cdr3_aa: ASSLRDRSYEQY

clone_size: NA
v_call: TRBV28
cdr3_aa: ASSFEFRGSIY

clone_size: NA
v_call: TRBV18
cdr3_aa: ASSPRTTEYEQY

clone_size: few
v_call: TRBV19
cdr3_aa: ASMASSTYEQY

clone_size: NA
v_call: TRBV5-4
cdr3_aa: ASSVLSTGELF

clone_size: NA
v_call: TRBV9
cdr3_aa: ASSSGTSGRPGELF